Each of the 30 T cell receptor beta chains below was sequenced from the same sample in a study of cytomegalovirus exposure and HLA in healthy donors. Primers: 60 Vbeta forward and 13 Jbeta reverse. Clones were read by immunoSEQ multiplex PCR, and TCRdb kept only the in-frame ones, dropping some. The data hold 95,000 to 150,000 clones, with 55% to 65% observed a single time. Sequencing was done on a sample of PBMCs. The receptor set was obtained from a man aged 40-49 years in good health and CMV-seropositive.

A few counts support this clone. The rearrangement links TRBV9 to TRBJ2-5; 8 bases map to TRBD2. Germline CDR1 SGDLS, CDR2 YYNGEE. With V trimmed by 2 bases and J by 3 bases, 12 bases remained unmatched. This CDR3 contains 17 residues. The CDR3 is CASSVPTSGGPKETQYF. DNA of the CDR3: TGTGCCAGCAGCGTCCCAACTAGCGGCGGACCTAAAGAGACCCAGTACTTC.

This clone was detected only a few times. The gene calls are TRBV6-6 and TRBJ1-1; possibly TRBD1 for D (6 bases). Germline V gives CDR1 MNHNY, CDR2 SVGAGI (reference sequence). V was trimmed by 6 bases and J by 2 bases, leaving 19 bases between them. This CDR3 contains 16 residues. CDR3 loop: CASSPHGQRFNTEAFF. CDR3 DNA sequence: TGTGCCAGCAGCCCCCACGGACAGAGATTTAACACTGAAGCTTTCTTT.

The J gene is TRBJ1-2, the V gene TRBV29-1; D unclear. CDR1 SQVTM and CDR2 ANQGSEA come from the germline V gene. Trimming left V 0 bases short and J 0 bases short, with 11 bases between. The CDR3 is 15 residues long. For the CDR3, the DNA is TGCAGCGTTGAAGACGGACTGTCACCTAACTATGGCTACACCTTC. This gives the protein CSVEDGLSPNYGYTF.

This clone showed up just once. The chain joins TRBV6-5 to TRBJ2-7; perhaps TRBD1 as D (5 bases). The CDR3 length is 15 residues. The V gene lost 0 bases and the J gene lost 2 bases, with 11 bases spanning the gap. Per the germline V gene, CDR1 is MNHEY and CDR2 is SVGAGI. CDR3 in DNA: TGTGCCAGCAGTTACTCTTCAGGGTTAACCTACGAGCAGTACTTC. Its translation is CASSYSSGLTYEQYF.

This chain connects TRBV13 to TRBJ1-1; D may be TRBD1 (5 bases). V was clipped by 4 bases and J by 1 base, with 10 bases between them. CDR3 size: 14 residues. Per germline, CDR1 PRHDT and CDR2 FYEKMQ (reference sequence). The CDR3 here is CASSSRGRNTEAFF. DNA of the CDR3: TGTGCCAGCAGCTCGCGGGGCAGGAACACTGAAGCTTTCTTT. The complete variable domain, with remaining parts taken from reference TRBV13 and TRBJ1-1, reads AAGVIQSPRHLIKEKRETATLKCYPIPRHDTVYWYQQGPGQDPQFLISFYEKMQSDKGSIPDRFSAQQFSDYHSELNMSSLELGDSALYFCASSSRGRNTEAFFGQGTRLTVV.

The chain combines TRBV21-1 with TRBJ1-2. TRBV21-1 is recorded as a pseudogene. The CDR3 spans 14 residues. The CDR3 protein is CASSNWRGVWGYTF. The CDR3 DNA reads as TGTGCCAGCAGCAACTGGCGGGGGGTGTGGGGCTACACCTTC.

V gene TRBV6-5 combines with J gene TRBJ1-2; 9 nucleotides match TRBD1. The V and J ends lost 0 bases and 8 bases, in that order; junction bases with no gene match: 7. Germline CDR1 and CDR2: MNHEY and SVGAGI. This CDR3 is built from 15 residues. The CDR3 loop reads CASSYSRTGADGYTF. CDR3 bases: TGTGCCAGCAGTTACTCGAGGACAGGGGCCGACGGCTACACCTTC.

This rearrangement joins TRBV7-8 to TRBJ2-2, with 12 bases identical to TRBD1. This CDR3 contains 18 residues. Per the germline V gene, CDR1 is SGHVS and CDR2 is FQNEAQ. Losses at the gene ends were 5 bases for V and 7 bases for J; bases not matched to a gene: 14. CDR3: CASSLRPGTGGFLGELFF. In DNA, the CDR3 is TGTGCCAGCAGCCTAAGACCCGGGACAGGGGGCTTTCTCGGGGAGCTGTTTTTT.

This clone was picked up one time. The chain links TRBV6-6 to TRBJ1-2; D is unclear. CDR1 is MNHNY, CDR2 SVGAGI, per germline (reference sequence). The CDR3 runs to 10 residues. Trimming removed 3 bases from V and 10 bases from J, with 6 bases in between. The CDR3 here is CASSYVIYTF. The DNA for the CDR3 is TGTGCCAGCAGTTATGTTATCTACACCTTC.

This sequence joins TRBV5-1 and TRBJ2-5; 8 bases agree with TRBD2. With V trimmed by 5 bases and J by 5 bases, 14 bases remained unmatched. The CDR3 length is 16 residues. From germline, CDR1 is SGHRS and CDR2 YFSETQ. The CDR3 coding sequence is TGCGCCAGCAGTTCGGGGGGGACTTTCGCCCAGGAGACCCAGTACTTC. The encoded protein is CASSSGGTFAQETQYF.

The chain is built from TRBV19 and TRBJ1-2; 10 positions match TRBD1. The germline V gene encodes CDR1 LNHDA and CDR2 SQIVND (reference sequence). J was trimmed by 2 bases and V by 8 bases; bases with no gene match: 8. This CDR3 is built from 15 residues. This CDR3 reads CASPGQGSSNYGYTF. Written as DNA, the CDR3 is TGTGCCAGTCCGGGACAGGGGTCTTCCAACTATGGCTACACCTTC.

This chain's CDR3 is CAWSVNRGGNTEAFF. CDR3 bases: TGTGCCTGGAGTGTAAACAGGGGCGGGAACACTGAAGCTTTCTTT. V and J are TRBV30 and TRBJ1-1, with 7 bases that match TRBD1. J gave up 1 base and V 0 bases, and 5 bases lay outside the gene matches. In germline, CDR1 is GTSNPN, CDR2 SVGIG (reference sequence). The CDR3 is 15 amino acids. Supplemented by reference TRBV30 and TRBJ1-1, the full variable domain reads SQTIHQWPATLVQPVGSPLSLECTVEGTSNPNLYWYRQAAGRGLQLLFYSVGIGQISSEVPQNLSASRPQDRQFILSSKKLLLSDSGFYLCAWSVNRGGNTEAFFGQGTRLTVV.

The rearrangement links TRBV27 to TRBJ2-7, with 7 bases matching TRBD1. The J segment lost 3 bases and the V segment lost 5 bases, leaving 7 bases of the junction unmatched. Germline CDR1 MNHEY, CDR2 SMNVEV (reference sequence). The CDR3 is 14 residues long. The CDR3 DNA is TGTGCCAGCAGTGTCCGGGACAGACTCTACGAGCAGTACTTC. This translates into CASSVRDRLYEQYF.

This sequence joins TRBV7-3 and TRBJ2-7; 9 nucleotides agree with TRBD1. Germline CDR1 and CDR2: SGHTA and FQGTGA. This CDR3 comprises 15 residues. V gave up 2 bases and J gave up 1 base; unmatched junction bases: 3. The CDR3 DNA is TGTGCCAGCAGCTTAGGGACAGGGCTTTCCTACGAGCAGTACTTC. This codes for CASSLGTGLSYEQYF.

This clone was recorded a few times. This CDR3 is CASSIDTGAVGYEQYF. The CDR3 DNA reads TGTGCCAGTAGTATCGATACAGGGGCGGTTGGCTACGAGCAGTACTTC. The rearrangement joins TRBV19 to TRBJ2-7; 7 bases fit TRBD1. The CDR3 sequence is 16 residues long. CDR1 and CDR2 (germline): LNHDA, SQIVND (reference sequence). J lost 3 bases, V lost 3 bases, and 11 bases had no gene match.

The CDR3 reads CASSFDSFSIEQFF. The CDR3, as DNA: TGTGCCAGCAGCTTCGATTCATTTTCTATTGAGCAGTTCTTC. This chain uses TRBV7-3 with TRBJ2-1; D is undetermined. The CDR3 is 14 residues long. V was trimmed by 3 bases and J by 9 bases, leaving 15 bases between them. Germline assignment: CDR1 SGHTA and CDR2 FQGTGA.

A few counts support this clone. This chain joins TRBV28 and TRBJ2-7, with 8 bases that match TRBD2. After removal of 4 bases from V and 0 bases from J, the junction contained 5 bases not matched to a gene. The CDR3 spans 15 residues. Germline loops: CDR1 MDHEN, CDR2 SYDVKM. CDR3 sequence: CASSSGGASSYEQYF. The CDR3 region has the DNA TGTGCCAGCAGTTCGGGGGGGGCTAGCTCCTACGAGCAGTACTTC.

This chain connects TRBV5-8 to TRBJ1-6, with D unclear. Germline V gene sequence: CDR1 SGHTS, CDR2 YDEGEE. The ends were cut back, 1 base at V and 1 base at J, with 6 bases in the middle. The CDR3 has 15 amino acids. The CDR3 DNA reads as TGTGCCAGCAGCTTGCGGGGTTCCTATAATTCACCCCTCCACTTT. It is translated as CASSLRGSYNSPLHF.

The chain recombines TRBV29-1 with TRBJ1-1; the D is unclear. V lost 4 bases, J lost 5 bases, and 8 bases lay in between. This CDR3 is built from 11 residues. Germline V lookup: CDR1 SQVTM, CDR2 ANQGSEA. As DNA, the CDR3 is TGCAGCGTTGGACGGGAGACTGAAGCTTTCTTT. Translating gives CSVGRETEAFF.

This clone occurred a few times. This sequence joins TRBV2 and TRBJ1-1; D not certain. V lost 8 bases and J lost 1, with 5 bases in between. The germline CDR1 and CDR2 sequences are SNHLY and FYNNEI. This CDR3 has 11 amino acids. The CDR3 sequence is CASAQNTEAFF. The CDR3 region has the DNA TGTGCCAGCGCACAGAACACTGAAGCTTTCTTT.

This clone was counted between two and nine times. The V call is TRBV7-8, the J call TRBJ2-7, with TRBD2 matching 14 bases. V shed 5 bases and J 3 bases; nucleotides not matched to a gene: 3. CDR1 SGHVS and CDR2 FQNEAQ come from the germline V gene. The CDR3 sequence is 15 residues long. CDR3 residues: CASSTGTSGGYEQYF. As DNA, the CDR3 is TGTGCCAGCAGCACCGGGACTAGCGGGGGCTACGAGCAGTACTTC.

The rearrangement uses TRBV10-1 and TRBJ1-1; no reliable D call. The V gene's germline CDR1 is WNHNN and CDR2 SYGVQD (reference sequence). The CDR3 covers 13 residues. V lost 3 bases to trimming and J lost 4 bases, with 9 bases between them. CDR3 sequence reads: CASSESGSTEAFF. The CDR3, as DNA: TGCGCCAGCAGTGAATCTGGGAGCACTGAAGCTTTCTTT.

This sequence joins TRBV9 and TRBJ2-1, with unresolved D. The germline V and J ends were trimmed by 0 bases and 5 bases, with 9 bases remaining between them. CDR1 SGDLS and CDR2 YYNGEE come from the germline V gene. The CDR3 consists of 14 residues. The CDR3 sequence: CASSVVAQNNEQFF. The CDR3 nucleotides read TGTGCCAGCAGCGTAGTCGCTCAGAACAATGAGCAGTTCTTC. Filled out from reference TRBV9 and TRBJ2-1, the complete variable domain reads DSGVTQTPKHLITATGQRVTLRCSPRSGDLSVYWYQQSLDQGLQFLIQYYNGEERAKGNILERFSAQQFPDLHSELNLSSLELGDSALYFCASSVVAQNNEQFFGPGTRLTVL.

V and J are TRBV6-1 and TRBJ1-1; 9 bases are a match to TRBD1. After removal of 6 bases from V and 3 bases from J, the junction contained 8 bases not matched to a gene. Germline-derived CDR1 and CDR2 are MNHNS and SASEGT. The CDR3 length is 15 residues. The CDR3, as DNA: TGTGCCAGCAGACCCATACAGGGGGCGGACACTGAAGCTTTCTTT. Protein sequence: CASRPIQGADTEAFF.

V usage is TRBV27 and J usage is TRBJ2-3; 10 positions agree with TRBD2. V lost 2 bases to trimming and J lost 3 bases; unmatched junction nucleotides: 5. The CDR3 length is 16 residues. Germline values: CDR1 MNHEY, CDR2 SMNVEV (reference sequence). Here the CDR3 DNA reads TGTGCCAGCAGTTTAAGGAGACTAGCGGGTACAGATACGCAGTATTTT. Translated, it gives CASSLRRLAGTDTQYF.

J is TRBJ2-3 and V is TRBV7-3, with TRBD2 matching 8 bases. Germline loops: CDR1 SGHTA, CDR2 FQGTGA. V shed 4 bases, J shed 2 bases, and the junction held 5 bases outside the gene matches. The CDR3 sequence is 15 residues long. The CDR3 DNA follows: TGTGCCAGCAGCTCTCGCGGGGGGTACACAGATACGCAGTATTTT. Residues: CASSSRGGYTDTQYF.

About this clone: Other DNA sequences in this sample translate to the same CDR3. The CDR3 loop is CASSLRGRETQYF. In nucleotides, the CDR3 is TGCGCCAGCAGCTTGCGGGGGAGAGAGACCCAGTACTTC. V is TRBV5-1 and J is TRBJ2-5; D may be TRBD2 (6 bases). Trimming removed 1 base from V and 4 bases from J, with 8 bases in between. The CDR3 is 13 amino acids. Germline V CDR1 and CDR2: SGHRS, YFSETQ.

This clone was seen a few times. The chain joins TRBV7-9 to TRBJ2-1, with D possibly matching TRBD2 (6 bases). In germline, CDR1 is SEHNR, CDR2 FQNEAQ (reference sequence). V lost 5 bases to trimming and J lost 8 bases, with 19 bases between them. The CDR3 is 15 amino acids. The CDR3 protein is CASSPPKTSNDEQFF. The CDR3 bases are TGTGCCAGCAGCCCACCTAAAACTAGCAACGATGAGCAGTTCTTC.

This chain's CDR3 is CASSKLIPFSGGPNNYGYTF. The CDR3 DNA sequence: TGTGCCAGCAGCAAATTGATCCCCTTTAGTGGAGGGCCCAATAACTATGGCTACACCTTC. This chain joins TRBV21-1 and TRBJ1-2. TRBV21-1 is a documented pseudogene. The CDR3 loop spans 20 amino acids.

V and J are TRBV11-3 and TRBJ2-7; 8 bases are shared with TRBD2. CDR3 length equals 15 residues. The germline CDR1 and CDR2 sequences are SGHNT and YENEEA. Trimming at V came to 5 bases and at J to 5 bases, leaving 11 bases not matched to a gene. The CDR3 sequence: CASSHRSNGGDEQYF. DNA for the CDR3: TGTGCCAGCAGCCACCGGAGTAACGGGGGGGACGAGCAGTACTTC. Full variable domain (remainder filled in from reference TRBV11-3 and TRBJ2-7): EAGVVQSPRYKIIEKKQPVAFWCNPISGHNTLYWYLQNLGQGPELLIRYENEEAVDDSQLPKDRFSAERLKGVDSTLKIQPAELGDSAVYLCASSHRSNGGDEQYFGPGTRLTVT.